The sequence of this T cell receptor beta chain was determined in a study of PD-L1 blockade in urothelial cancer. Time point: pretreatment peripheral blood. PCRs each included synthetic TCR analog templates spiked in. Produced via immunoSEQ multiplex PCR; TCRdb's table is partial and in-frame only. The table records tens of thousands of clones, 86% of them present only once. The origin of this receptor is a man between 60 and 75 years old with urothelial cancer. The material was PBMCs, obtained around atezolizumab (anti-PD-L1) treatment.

CDR3 sequence (DNA): TGTGCCAGCAGCCGGTTTGAAAGAGTTGAAGCTTTCTTT. Its translation: CASSRFERVEAFF. The chain joins TRBV7-9 to TRBJ1-1, with D unresolved. V was pared by 5 bases and J by 7 bases, with 14 bases between. The length of the CDR3 is 13 residues. Germline V gives CDR1 SEHNR, CDR2 FQNEAQ (reference sequence). The whole variable domain, filled in from reference TRBV7-9 and TRBJ1-1, reads DTGVSQNPRHKITKRGQNVTFRCDPISEHNRLYWYRQTLGQGPEFLTYFQNEAQLEKSRLLSDRFSAERPKGSFSTLEIQRTEQGDSAMYLCASSRFERVEAFFGQGTRLTVV.